The clone carrying this T cell receptor (beta chain) was seen at least ten times. Its antigen is not identified. TCRdb re-derived calls from the reads in MiXCR, one entry per CDR3 protein. Among roughly 600,000 distinct CDR3 sequences listed, roughly 26% were seen once. The sample comes from a study of T cell repertoires in cytomegalovirus infection. Study-wide results and limits: Cumulative public TCR beta family frequency identified CMV carriers with the relevant HLA.

The germline V gene has CDR1 SEHNR and CDR2 FQNEAQ (reference sequence). Trimming left V 4 bases short and J 0 bases short, with 13 bases between. The CDR3 is 16 residues long. This chain links TRBV7-9 with TRBJ2-4, with unresolved D. Source material: CD8+ T cells from PBMCs. This clonotype was obtained from a human donor in good health (CMV status not recorded). Some clones in this sample may be carry-over from other donors' samples. The CDR3 loop reads CASSSDTSRAKNIQYF. CDR3 in DNA: TGTGCCAGCAGCTCCGACACTTCCCGAGCCAAAAACATTCAGTACTTC.